This entry lists 8 T cell receptor beta chains sequenced from one sample in a study of T cells in localized non-small cell lung cancer. TCRdb's table, derived via immunoSEQ multiplex PCR, lists solely in-frame clones and lacks some. The repertoire holds 41,000 or so clones, with roughly 86% as singletons. This sample comprised peripheral blood, obtained before any cancer treatment. All receptors derive from a female donor over 55 with stage I squamous cell lung carcinoma.

The chain has TRBV27 and TRBJ2-7; tentatively, D is TRBD2 (5 bases). Trimming removed 4 bases at V and 7 bases at J, with 23 bases between. The CDR3 loop spans 16 amino acids. CDR1 is MNHEY and CDR2 is SMNVEV in the germline V gene (reference sequence). CDR3 residues: CASSSRFAGGTTEQYF. The CDR3 DNA follows: TGTGCCAGCAGTTCCAGATTTGCGGGTGGAACTACGGAGCAGTACTTC.

This clone is a singleton in its sample. V gene TRBV6-4 combines with J gene TRBJ1-5; 7 positions agree with TRBD1. This CDR3 is built from 14 residues. The germline V gene has CDR1 MRHNA and CDR2 SNTAGT. Trimming took 0 bases from V and 7 from J; bases not matched to a gene: 3. The CDR3 loop is CASSDSAGGQPQHF. The CDR3 DNA sequence: TGTGCCAGCAGTGACTCGGCAGGGGGACAGCCCCAGCATTTT.

The rearrangement links TRBV5-1 to TRBJ2-5; 7 bases fit TRBD1. This CDR3 has 15 amino acids. Germline lookup yields CDR1 SGHRS and CDR2 YFSETQ. Trimming took 0 bases from V and 1 from J; bases not matched to a gene: 3. The CDR3 DNA follows: TGCGCCAGCAGCTTGGGGTCAGGGGGCCAAGAGACCCAGTACTTC. Translating it yields CASSLGSGGQETQYF.

The chain employs TRBV15 and TRBJ1-3, with 7 bases lining up with TRBD1. Germline CDR1 and CDR2: LNHNV and YYDKDF (reference sequence). Germline trimming cut 2 bases from V and 5 bases from J; bases unmatched to any gene: 9. The CDR3 spans 16 residues. The CDR3: CATSRPQGGSRNTIYF. The CDR3 DNA follows: TGTGCCACCAGCAGACCCCAGGGGGGGTCAAGAAACACCATATATTTT. Variable domain in full (rest from reference TRBV15 and TRBJ1-3): DAMVIQNPRYQVTQFGKPVTLSCSQTLNHNVMYWYQQKSSQAPKLLFHYYDKDFNNEADTPDNFQSRRPNTSFCFLDIRSPGLGDTAMYLCATSRPQGGSRNTIYFGEGSWLTVV.

This sequence joins TRBV7-6 and TRBJ1-3; 9 bases line up with TRBD1. V lost 0 bases, J lost 4 bases, and 1 base stayed unmatched. This CDR3 region has 15 residues. CDR1 is SGHVS and CDR2 is FNYEAQ in the germline V gene. The CDR3 sequence is CASSLAGQGGNTIYF. The CDR3, as DNA: TGTGCCAGCAGCTTAGCCGGACAGGGGGGAAACACCATATATTTT.

The chain is built from TRBV6-4 and TRBJ2-2; 9 bases line up with TRBD1. Germline CDR1 and CDR2: MRHNA and SNTAGT. The junction had 3 bases not matched to a gene; V was cut back by 6 bases and J by 4 bases. The CDR3 extends over 14 amino acids. CDR3 sequence: CASRMDRGTGELFF. In DNA, the CDR3 is TGTGCCAGCAGGATGGACAGGGGCACCGGGGAGCTGTTTTTT.

The chain joins TRBV30 to TRBJ2-7, with a possible D match to TRBD1 (6 bases). This CDR3 contains 12 residues. Germline V gives CDR1 GTSNPN, CDR2 SVGIG (reference sequence). V was shortened by 7 bases and J by 1 base, with 11 bases between the two germline ends. CDR3 DNA sequence: TGTGCCTTCTCAGGGGAATCCTACGAGCAGTACTTC. This gives the protein CAFSGESYEQYF. The whole variable domain, remainder taken from reference TRBV30 and TRBJ2-7, is SQTIHQWPATLVQPVGSPLSLECTVEGTSNPNLYWYRQAAGRGLQLLFYSVGIGQISSEVPQNLSASRPQDRQFILSSKKLLLSDSGFYLCAFSGESYEQYFGPGTRLTVT.

The rearrangement links TRBV6-1 to TRBJ1-2; D ambiguous. CDR1 MNHNS and CDR2 SASEGT come from the germline V gene. The CDR3 runs to 14 residues. V lost 6 bases and J lost 4, with 15 bases in between. In DNA, the CDR3 is TGTGCCAGCAGAGCCCGGAGGGAGGTCTATGGCTACACCTTC. It yields the protein CASRARREVYGYTF.